Here is one T cell receptor beta chain with its context. What it binds is not known. The sample belongs to a study of T-cell reconstitution after alpha-beta-depleted transplantation in children. Broader study findings: The main origin of T-cell counts and diversity one year after transplant was newly produced T cells. Expanded graft clones, several hundred of them, were reportedly the source of alpha-beta T cells about two months after transplant.

Between the trimmed V and J ends, which lost 3 bases and 3 bases, there was a span of 11 bases. The CDR3 is 15 amino acids. Germline CDR1 SGHVS, CDR2 FNYEAQ. Using unique molecular identifiers, the investigators prepared the TCRbeta library. TCRdb passed the PCR reads through MiXCR, listing each CDR3 protein once. The sample yields about 870,000 distinct CDR3 sequences, under 20% seen once. The sample consisted of PBMCs, mostly from graft donor cells, taken 360 days after TCRalphabeta/CD19-depleted stem cell transplant. The TCR originated in a male patient younger than 18 who had a stem cell transplant for acute lymphoblastic leukemia, so the T cells may come from the graft donor. The V call is TRBV7-6, the J call TRBJ2-2, with D possibly matching TRBD1 (6 bases). The CDR3 reads CASSFTGLHTGELFF. Written as DNA, the CDR3 is TGTGCCAGCAGCTTTACAGGGCTTCACACCGGGGAGCTGTTTTTT. The variable domain in full, with the rest retrieved from reference TRBV7-6 and TRBJ2-2, is GAGVSQSPRYKVTKRGQDVALRCDPISGHVSLYWYRQALGQGPEFLTYFNYEAQQDKSGLPNDRFSAERPEGSISTLTIQRTEQRDSAMYRCASSFTGLHTGELFFGEGSRLTVL.